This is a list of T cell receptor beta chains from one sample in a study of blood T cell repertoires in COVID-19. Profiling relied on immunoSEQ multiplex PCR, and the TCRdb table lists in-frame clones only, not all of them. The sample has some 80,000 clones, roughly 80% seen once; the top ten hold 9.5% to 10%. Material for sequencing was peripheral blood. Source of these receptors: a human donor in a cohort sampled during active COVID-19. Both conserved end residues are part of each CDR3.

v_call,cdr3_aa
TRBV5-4,CASSFYLPGEQYF
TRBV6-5,CASSYLQGQGYEQYF
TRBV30,CAWSVGGYGYTF
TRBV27,CASRYSAGYEQYF
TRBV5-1,CASSLGPNMNTEAFF
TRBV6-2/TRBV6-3,CASSSRLGTNEKLFF
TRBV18,CASSPQGNEQYF
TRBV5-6,CASRPEVGTRNNSPLHF
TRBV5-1,CASSLGTGSSNQPQHF
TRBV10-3,CATTKLGPNYGYTF
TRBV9,CASSVTGVGYGYTF
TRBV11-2,CASSFGLRGTEAFF
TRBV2,CASSASGSRPHF
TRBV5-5,CASSLFQGTNSNQPQHF
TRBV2,CASSVMGQVGNYGYTF
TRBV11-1,CASSRTLGDEQFF
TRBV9,CASSPRRGGWNTGELFF
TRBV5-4,CASSLENRAADTQYF
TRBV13,CASSLGGTPCTF
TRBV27,CASRLRLRDLGLTEAFF
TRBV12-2,CASRYKGQGNTIYF
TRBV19,CASTMGGANTEAFF
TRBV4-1,CASSQEGGENTEAFF
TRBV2,CASSPGQINYGYTF
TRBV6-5,CASSPDRQETQYF
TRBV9,CASSSGGNQPQHF
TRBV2,CASSELVGGETQYF
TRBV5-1,CASSLEAAKGYEQYF
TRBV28,CASSLALWDRGDYEQYF
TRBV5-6,CASSSSGGRQFF
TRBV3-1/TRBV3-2,CASSPRGDRPEAFF
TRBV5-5,CASSLSRHEYTDTQYF
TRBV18,CASSPGTGGLEKLFF
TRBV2,CASSERADTQYF
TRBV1,CTTTGTPTNEKLFF
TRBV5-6,CASSWIGTVSTEAFF
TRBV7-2,CASSLNRGYGNTIYF
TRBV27,CASSSRGTLSPLHF
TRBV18,CASSPPMTSGGGKTQYF
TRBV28,CASNVAGMYNEQFF
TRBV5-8,CASSYRDTYEQYF
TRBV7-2,CASSSSGGGTDTQYF
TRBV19,CASSLTGDTEAFF
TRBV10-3,CAISESTGRAEKLFF
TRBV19,CASRRSGGRTDTQYF
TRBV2,CASTPTGNTQYF
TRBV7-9,CASSPTRAGVNEQYF
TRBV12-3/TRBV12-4,CASSFQITGELFF
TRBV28,CASSSPGTGINEKLFF
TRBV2,CASSDQGANTEAFF
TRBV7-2,CASSLVSSPQVDTQYF